Below are 25 T cell receptor beta chains sequenced from a single sample in a study of blood T cell repertoires in COVID-19. Libraries were prepared by immunoSEQ multiplex PCR; TCRdb keeps only in-frame clonotypes and omits some of them. The top ten clones hold over 1.5% of a sample with 200,000 or so clones, 88% of them seen once. The sequencing input was peripheral blood. The receptors stem from a man aged 70-80 years with acute or convalescent COVID-19.

This clone was seen only once. The V call is TRBV7-3, the J call TRBJ2-7, with 7 bases identical to TRBD1. The CDR3 runs to 13 residues. Trimming at V came to 4 bases and at J to 4 bases, leaving 4 bases not matched to a gene. Germline CDR1 reads SGHTA; CDR2 reads FQGTGA. CDR3 bases: TGTGCCAGCAGCTCGGGGACAGAGTACGAGCAGTACTTC. Translating it yields CASSSGTEYEQYF.

Here the CDR3 DNA reads TGTGCCAGCAGTTTAACAGGGATGGATGAAAAACTGTTTTTT. Translated: CASSLTGMDEKLFF. The chain recombines TRBV28 with TRBJ1-4, with a tentative D call TRBD1 (6 bases). Germline values: CDR1 MDHEN, CDR2 SYDVKM. Deletions cut 2 bases from V and 6 bases from J, with 10 bases between. This CDR3 is 14 amino acids long. Full variable domain (missing parts from reference TRBV28 and TRBJ1-4): DVKVTQSSRYLVKRTGEKVFLECVQDMDHENMFWYRQDPGLGLRLIYFSYDVKMKEKGDIPEGYSVSREKKERFSLILESASTNQTSMYLCASSLTGMDEKLFFGSGTQLSVL.

The genes are TRBV2 and TRBJ1-5; TRBD1 matches at 8 bases. J gave up 6 bases and V 10 bases, and 8 bases lay outside the gene matches. The CDR3 runs 13 residues. Germline V lookup: CDR1 SNHLY, CDR2 FYNNEI. The CDR3 sequence: CAIARGLAQPQHF. The CDR3 DNA sequence: TGTGCCATCGCCAGGGGGCTGGCTCAGCCCCAGCATTTT.

The V gene is TRBV12-5, the J gene TRBJ1-1, with 9 bases lining up with TRBD1. V lost 2 bases and J lost 4; bases outside the gene matches: 5. The germline CDR1 and CDR2 sequences are LGHNT and FRNRAP. The CDR3 is 15 amino acids. The CDR3 nucleotides read TGTGCTAGTGGTTTGCCCGGACAGGGGTTCACTGAAGCTTTCTTT. It translates to CASGLPGQGFTEAFF.

This chain links TRBV7-9 with TRBJ1-2, with 11 bases identical to TRBD1. The CDR3 has 16 amino acids. With 5 bases clipped from V and 3 bases from J, the junction kept 8 bases outside the gene matches. Germline CDR1 and CDR2: SEHNR and FQNEAQ (reference sequence). Here the CDR3 reads CASSLTGGQGDYGYTF. CDR3 DNA: TGTGCCAGCAGCCTAACGGGGGGACAGGGGGACTATGGCTACACCTTC.

This chain links TRBV15 with TRBJ2-1, with D possibly TRBD2 on 6 matching bases. Trimming removed 3 bases at V and 4 bases at J, with 19 bases between. This CDR3 has 17 amino acids. Germline V gene lookup returns CDR1 LNHNV and CDR2 YYDKDF (reference sequence). This CDR3 is CATSRAAGTVSYNEQFF. Written as DNA, the CDR3 is TGTGCCACCAGCAGGGCCGCCGGGACTGTCTCTTACAATGAGCAGTTCTTC.

The J gene is TRBJ1-1, the V gene TRBV5-1; D gene ambiguous. V dropped 4 bases and J dropped 1 base, with 8 bases sitting between them. The CDR3 sequence is 13 residues long. The germline V gene has CDR1 SGHRS and CDR2 YFSETQ. DNA of the CDR3: TGCGCCAGCAGCGAGGGCCCGAACACTGAAGCTTTCTTT. Protein sequence: CASSEGPNTEAFF.

The rearrangement joins TRBV19 to TRBJ1-3; 8 bases fit TRBD1. Germline CDR1 reads LNHDA; CDR2 reads SQIVND (reference sequence). J lost 1 base, V lost 5 bases, and 7 bases had no gene match. The CDR3 runs 16 residues. The CDR3 loop reads CASSLQTGASGNTIYF. CDR3 sequence (DNA): TGTGCCAGTAGTCTCCAGACAGGGGCGTCTGGAAACACCATATATTTT. The complete variable domain, with remaining parts taken from reference TRBV19 and TRBJ1-3, reads DGGITQSPKYLFRKEGQNVTLSCEQNLNHDAMYWYRQDPGQGLRLIYYSQIVNDFQKGDIAEGYSVSREKKESFPLTVTSAQKNPTAFYLCASSLQTGASGNTIYFGEGSWLTVV.

This chain joins TRBV11-1 and TRBJ2-7, with TRBD2 matching 8 bases. This CDR3 is built from 14 residues. Trimming removed 5 bases from V and 4 bases from J; junction bases left unmatched: 7. Germline assignment: CDR1 SGHAT and CDR2 FQDESV (reference sequence). The CDR3 loop is CASSLGLAAYEQYF. The CDR3, as DNA: TGTGCCAGCAGCCTTGGACTAGCAGCTTACGAGCAGTACTTC.

V is TRBV19 and J is TRBJ2-7; D is perhaps TRBD2 (6 bases). V was shortened by 6 bases and J by 1 base, with 13 bases between the two germline ends. The CDR3 runs to 14 residues. CDR1 and CDR2 (germline): LNHDA, SQIVND (reference sequence). CDR3 residues: CASRRSGTSYEQYF. CDR3 sequence (DNA): TGTGCCAGTAGGAGATCAGGGACTTCCTACGAGCAGTACTTC.

The rearrangement joins TRBV5-8 to TRBJ2-1, with 9 bases that match TRBD2. The V gene's germline CDR1 is SGHTS and CDR2 YDEGEE. This CDR3 is 16 amino acids long. J lost 4 bases, V lost 3 bases, and 8 bases had no gene match. CDR3: CASSSLAGVGYNEQFF. CDR3 in DNA: TGTGCCAGCAGCTCCTTAGCGGGAGTGGGATACAATGAGCAGTTCTTC.

The rearrangement uses TRBV12-3 or TRBV12-4 and TRBJ1-5; maybe TRBD1 (6 bases). V lost 4 bases, J lost 7 bases, and 8 bases lay in between. This CDR3 is built from 12 residues. CDR3 coding DNA: TGTGCCAGCAGTTCCCAGGGGCAGCCCCAGCATTTT. Protein product: CASSSQGQPQHF.

In DNA, the CDR3 is TGTGCCAGCAGCCACTACCCGAGCTCCTACAATGAGCAGTTCTTC. Protein sequence: CASSHYPSSYNEQFF. The chain couples TRBV14 to TRBJ2-1; D not certain. Germline CDR1 and CDR2: SGHDN and FVKESK. The CDR3 has 15 residues. The V end was cut by 3 bases, the J end by 0 bases, with 9 bases between.

This clone appeared a single time. The chain employs TRBV7-8 and TRBJ2-3; a weak D match, TRBD2 (5 bases). V was cut by 2 bases and J by 5 bases, with 17 bases left in between. The germline gives CDR1 SGHVS, CDR2 FQNEAQ. CDR3 length: 16 residues. The CDR3 sequence: CASSLFVGERGDTQYF. CDR3 DNA: TGTGCCAGCAGCTTATTTGTGGGAGAACGGGGAGATACGCAGTATTTT.

The J gene is TRBJ1-1, the V gene TRBV3-1 (or the pseudogene TRBV3-2); TRBD1 is a possible D gene (5 bases). The CDR3 totals 14 residues. The V and J ends lost 1 base and 3 bases respectively, with 9 bases between them. Germline loops: CDR1 LGHDT, CDR2 YNNKEL (reference sequence). The CDR3 region has the DNA TGTGCCAGCAGCCAAGGGGGCGGATACACTGAAGCTTTCTTT. Translation: CASSQGGGYTEAFF.

The V gene is TRBV28, the J gene TRBJ2-1; 7 positions match TRBD1. CDR3 length equals 15 residues. Germline V gene sequence: CDR1 MDHEN, CDR2 SYDVKM. The ends lost 6 bases at V and 4 bases at J; junction bases unmatched: 9. This CDR3 reads CASSTPGQIYNEQFF. CDR3 in DNA: TGTGCCAGCAGCACCCCGGGACAGATTTACAATGAGCAGTTCTTC.

The chain recombines TRBV6-1 with TRBJ2-1, with a weak D call TRBD2 (5 bases). The CDR3 spans 16 residues. The germline V and J ends were trimmed by 3 bases and 0 bases, with 12 bases remaining between them. CDR1 MNHNS and CDR2 SASEGT come from the germline V gene. CDR3 sequence (DNA): TGTGCCAGCAGTGATCAGCGGTTAAGCTCCTACAATGAGCAGTTCTTC. It specifies CASSDQRLSSYNEQFF.

J is TRBJ2-1 and V is TRBV29-1; D is unresolved. Germline V gene sequence: CDR1 SQVTM, CDR2 ANQGSEA. The CDR3 spans 11 residues. V gave up 5 bases and J gave up 8 bases, with 10 bases separating them. The CDR3 sequence is CSVSYRDEQFF. The CDR3 DNA reads as TGCAGCGTTTCGTATAGAGATGAGCAGTTCTTC.

Of note for this clone: At one boundary the junction diverges from the germline segment, which might be a read error. This chain uses TRBV6-5 with TRBJ2-7, with TRBD1 as a possible D gene (6 bases). CDR1 is MNHEY, CDR2 SVGAGI, per germline. The CDR3 is 12 amino acids. CDR3 sequence reads: CASRPGAGDWHF. Here the CDR3 DNA reads TGTGCCAGCAGGCCCGGGGCAGGGGATTGGCACTTC.

The rearrangement joins TRBV7-8 to TRBJ1-6; 12 bases match TRBD1. V trimming: 0 bases; J trimming: 10 bases; junction bases outside the gene matches: 4. The CDR3 extends over 16 amino acids. Germline CDR1 is SGHVS and CDR2 is FQNEAQ. Written as DNA, the CDR3 is TGTGCCAGCAGCTTAGCGCTAGGGACAGGGGGCTCACCCCTCCACTTT. It codes for CASSLALGTGGSPLHF.

The chain has TRBV7-2 and TRBJ1-2; 8 bases are shared with TRBD1. Germline CDR1 and CDR2: SGHTA and FQGNSA. Trimming removed 2 bases from V and 0 bases from J; junction bases left unmatched: 8. This CDR3 is built from 17 residues. CDR3 in amino acids: CASSLRGAGGSNYGYTF. CDR3 nucleotide sequence: TGTGCCAGCAGCTTAAGGGGGGCAGGGGGCTCTAACTATGGCTACACCTTC.

This clone came up once. The V call is TRBV10-3, the J call TRBJ2-1; 16 bases are a match to TRBD2. Unmatched junction bases numbered 12, after V lost 4 bases and J lost 0 bases. This CDR3 region has 21 residues. Germline loops: CDR1 ENHRY, CDR2 SYGVKD. CDR3 sequence: CAISGRPGTSGRASSYNEQFF. CDR3 sequence (DNA): TGTGCCATCAGTGGGCGCCCTGGGACTAGCGGGAGGGCGAGCTCCTACAATGAGCAGTTCTTC.

The chain is built from TRBV29-1 and TRBJ1-4; D perhaps matches TRBD1 (5 bases). Germline V gene data show CDR1 as SQVTM and CDR2 as ANQGSEA. The length of the CDR3 is 14 residues. Trimming took 6 bases from V and 0 from J, leaving 11 bases between them. CDR3 in DNA: TGCAGCGTGTGCAAGGGGACAACTAATGAAAAACTGTTTTTT. Translation: CSVCKGTTNEKLFF.

The V call is TRBV7-6, the J call TRBJ2-7; maybe TRBD2 (6 bases). Per the germline V gene, CDR1 is SGHVS and CDR2 is FNYEAQ. Trimming took off 1 base at V and 0 bases at J, with 13 bases between the two ends. The CDR3 length is 16 residues. This chain's CDR3 is CASSLGSLANSYEQYF. The CDR3, as DNA: TGTGCCAGCAGCTTAGGATCGCTAGCGAACTCCTACGAGCAGTACTTC. Based on the CDR3 plus reference TRBV7-6 and TRBJ2-7, the full variable domain is GAGVSQSPRYKVTKRGQDVALRCDPISGHVSLYWYRQALGQGPEFLTYFNYEAQQDKSGLPNDRFSAERPEGSISTLTIQRTEQRDSAMYRCASSLGSLANSYEQYFGPGTRLTVT.

The chain combines TRBV30 with TRBJ1-2; no clear D. V was cut by 6 bases and J by 0 bases, with 11 bases left in between. Germline V gene sequence: CDR1 GTSNPN, CDR2 SVGIG (reference sequence). The CDR3 loop spans 13 amino acids. CDR3: CACQQLSNYGYTF. The CDR3 DNA follows: TGTGCCTGTCAACAGCTTTCTAACTATGGCTACACCTTC.